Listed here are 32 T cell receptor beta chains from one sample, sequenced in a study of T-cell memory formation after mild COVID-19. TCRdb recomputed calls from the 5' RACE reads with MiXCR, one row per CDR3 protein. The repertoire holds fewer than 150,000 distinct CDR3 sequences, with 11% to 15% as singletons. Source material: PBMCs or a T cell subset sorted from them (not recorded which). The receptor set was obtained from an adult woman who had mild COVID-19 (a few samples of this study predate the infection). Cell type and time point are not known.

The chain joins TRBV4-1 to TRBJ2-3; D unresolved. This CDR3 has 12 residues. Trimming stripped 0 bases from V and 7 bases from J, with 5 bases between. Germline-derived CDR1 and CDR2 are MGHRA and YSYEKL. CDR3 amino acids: CASSQDMNTQYF. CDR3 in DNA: TGCGCCAGCAGCCAAGATATGAATACGCAGTATTTT.

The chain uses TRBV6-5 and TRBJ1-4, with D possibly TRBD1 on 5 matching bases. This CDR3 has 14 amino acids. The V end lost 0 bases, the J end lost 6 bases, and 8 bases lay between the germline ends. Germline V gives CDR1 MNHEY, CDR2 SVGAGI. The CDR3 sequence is CASSYSQGHEKLFF. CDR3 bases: TGTGCCAGCAGTTACTCCCAGGGACATGAAAAACTGTTTTTT.

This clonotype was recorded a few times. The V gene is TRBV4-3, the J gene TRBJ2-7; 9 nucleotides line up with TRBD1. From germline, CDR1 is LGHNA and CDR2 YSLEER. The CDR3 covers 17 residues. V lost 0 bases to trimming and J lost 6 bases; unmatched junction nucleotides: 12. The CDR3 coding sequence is TGCGCCAGCAGCCAAGATTTAATTGGGACAGGGTACTTCGAGCAGTACTTC. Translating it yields CASSQDLIGTGYFEQYF.

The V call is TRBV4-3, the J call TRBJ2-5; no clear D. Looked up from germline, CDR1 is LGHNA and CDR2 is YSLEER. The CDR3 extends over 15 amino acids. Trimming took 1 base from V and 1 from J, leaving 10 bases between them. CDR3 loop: CASSQGGTSQETQYF. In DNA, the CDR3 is TGCGCCAGCAGCCAAGGTGGCACCAGCCAAGAGACCCAGTACTTC.

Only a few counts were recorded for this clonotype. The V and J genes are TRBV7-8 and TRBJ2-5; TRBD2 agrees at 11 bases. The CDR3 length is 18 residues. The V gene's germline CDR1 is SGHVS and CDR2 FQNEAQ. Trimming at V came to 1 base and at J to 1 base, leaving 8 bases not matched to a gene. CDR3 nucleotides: TGTGCCAGCAGCTTAGAGTCGGGACTAGCGGACCCCCAAGAGACCCAGTACTTC. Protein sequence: CASSLESGLADPQETQYF.

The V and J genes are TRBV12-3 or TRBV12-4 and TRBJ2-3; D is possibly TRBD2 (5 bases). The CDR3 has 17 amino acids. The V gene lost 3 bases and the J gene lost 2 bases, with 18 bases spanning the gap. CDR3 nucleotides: TGTGCCAGCAGTTTTGAGTTGGCGGGTCGGCTCACAGATACGCAGTATTTT. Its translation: CASSFELAGRLTDTQYF.

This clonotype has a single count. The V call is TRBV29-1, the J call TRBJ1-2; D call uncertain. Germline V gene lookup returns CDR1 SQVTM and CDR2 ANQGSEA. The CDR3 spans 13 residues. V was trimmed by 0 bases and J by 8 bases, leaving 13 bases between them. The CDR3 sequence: CSVEDEPLLGYTF. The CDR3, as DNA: TGCAGCGTTGAAGATGAACCATTACTCGGCTACACCTTC.

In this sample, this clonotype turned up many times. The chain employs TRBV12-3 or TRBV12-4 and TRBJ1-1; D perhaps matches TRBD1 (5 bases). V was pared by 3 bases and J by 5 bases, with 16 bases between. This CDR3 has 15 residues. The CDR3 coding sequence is TGTGCCAGCAGTTTCGCCAGCCTAGAGGGGACTGAAGCTTTCTTT. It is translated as CASSFASLEGTEAFF.

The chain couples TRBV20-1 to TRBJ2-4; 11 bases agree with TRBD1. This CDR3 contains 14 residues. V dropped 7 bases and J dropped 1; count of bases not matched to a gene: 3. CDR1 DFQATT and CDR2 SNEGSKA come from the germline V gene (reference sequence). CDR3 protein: CSGDRGEAKNIQYF. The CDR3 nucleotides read TGCAGTGGGGACAGGGGGGAGGCCAAAAACATTCAGTACTTC.

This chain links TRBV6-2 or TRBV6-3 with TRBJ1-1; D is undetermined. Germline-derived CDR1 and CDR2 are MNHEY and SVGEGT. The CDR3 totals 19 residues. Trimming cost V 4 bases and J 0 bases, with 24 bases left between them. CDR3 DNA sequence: TGTGCCAGCAGTTGGAAGTTAATCCAGGAAGGTCGTTTGAACACTGAAGCTTTCTTT. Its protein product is CASSWKLIQEGRLNTEAFF.

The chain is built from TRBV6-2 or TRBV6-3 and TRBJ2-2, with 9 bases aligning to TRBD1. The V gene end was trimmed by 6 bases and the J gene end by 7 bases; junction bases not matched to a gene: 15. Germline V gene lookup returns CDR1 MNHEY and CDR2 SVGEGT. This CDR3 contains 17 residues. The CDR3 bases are TGTGCCAGCAGCCTCCCCATGGGACAGGGTGAGGACGGGGAGCTGTTTTTT. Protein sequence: CASSLPMGQGEDGELFF.

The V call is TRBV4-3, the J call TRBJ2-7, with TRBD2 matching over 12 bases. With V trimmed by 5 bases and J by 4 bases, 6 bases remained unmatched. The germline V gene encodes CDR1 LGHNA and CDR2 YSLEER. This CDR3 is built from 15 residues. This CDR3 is CASSLTTSGSYEQYF. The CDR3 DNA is TGCGCCAGCAGCTTAACGACTAGCGGGAGTTACGAGCAGTACTTC.

The CDR3 sequence: CASSVVAEGVYEQYF. The DNA of the CDR3 is TGCGCCAGCAGCGTTGTAGCGGAAGGGGTCTACGAGCAGTACTTC. The chain links TRBV4-3 to TRBJ2-7, with D possibly matching TRBD2 (6 bases). The length of the CDR3 is 15 residues. In germline, CDR1 is LGHNA, CDR2 YSLEER. Trimming pared 5 bases from V and 3 bases from J, leaving 17 bases between.

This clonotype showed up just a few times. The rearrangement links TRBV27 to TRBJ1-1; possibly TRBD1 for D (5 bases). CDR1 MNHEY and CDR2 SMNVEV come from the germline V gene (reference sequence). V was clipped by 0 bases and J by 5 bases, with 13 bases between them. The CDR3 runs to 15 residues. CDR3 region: CASSLSGGGGTEAFF. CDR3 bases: TGTGCCAGCAGTTTATCTGGGGGGGGAGGGACTGAAGCTTTCTTT.

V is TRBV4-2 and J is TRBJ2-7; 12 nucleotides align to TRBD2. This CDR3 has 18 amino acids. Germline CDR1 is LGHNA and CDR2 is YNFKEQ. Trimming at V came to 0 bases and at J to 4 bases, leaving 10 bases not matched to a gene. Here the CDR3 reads CASSQDYLLAGGIYEQYF. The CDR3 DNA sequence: TGTGCCAGCAGCCAAGATTATCTGCTAGCGGGGGGGATATACGAGCAGTACTTC.

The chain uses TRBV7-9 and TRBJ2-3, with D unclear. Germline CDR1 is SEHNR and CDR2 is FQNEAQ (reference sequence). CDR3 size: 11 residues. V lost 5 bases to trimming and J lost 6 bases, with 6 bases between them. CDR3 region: CASSEVDTQYF. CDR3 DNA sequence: TGTGCCAGCAGCGAAGTGGATACGCAGTATTTT.

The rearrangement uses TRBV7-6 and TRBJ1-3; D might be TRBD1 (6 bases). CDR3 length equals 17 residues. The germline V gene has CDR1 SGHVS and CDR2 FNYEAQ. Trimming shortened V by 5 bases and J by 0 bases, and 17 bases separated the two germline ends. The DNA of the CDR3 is TGTGCCAGCAGCAACTACAGGGTCGGGAGCTCTGGAAACACCATATATTTT. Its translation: CASSNYRVGSSGNTIYF.

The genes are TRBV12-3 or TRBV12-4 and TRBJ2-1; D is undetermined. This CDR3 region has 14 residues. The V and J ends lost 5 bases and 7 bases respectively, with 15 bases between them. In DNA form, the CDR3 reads TGTGCCAGCAGTAAGCACTCCGGGCATAATGAGCAGTTCTTC. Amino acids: CASSKHSGHNEQFF.

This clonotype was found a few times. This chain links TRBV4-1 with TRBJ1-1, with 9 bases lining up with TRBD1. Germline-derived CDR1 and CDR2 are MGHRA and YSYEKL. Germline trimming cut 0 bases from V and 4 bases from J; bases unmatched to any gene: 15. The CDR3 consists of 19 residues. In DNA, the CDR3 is TGCGCCAGCAGCCAAGATTTGTACGGACAGGGGATAGTTGGCACTGAAGCTTTCTTT. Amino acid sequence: CASSQDLYGQGIVGTEAFF.

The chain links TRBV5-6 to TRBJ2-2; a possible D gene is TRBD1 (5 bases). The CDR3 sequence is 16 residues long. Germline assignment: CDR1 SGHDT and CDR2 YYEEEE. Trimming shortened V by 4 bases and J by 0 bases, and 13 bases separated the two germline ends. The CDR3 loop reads CASSPTTAANTGELFF. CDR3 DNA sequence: TGTGCCAGCAGCCCGACGACAGCCGCGAACACCGGGGAGCTGTTTTTT.

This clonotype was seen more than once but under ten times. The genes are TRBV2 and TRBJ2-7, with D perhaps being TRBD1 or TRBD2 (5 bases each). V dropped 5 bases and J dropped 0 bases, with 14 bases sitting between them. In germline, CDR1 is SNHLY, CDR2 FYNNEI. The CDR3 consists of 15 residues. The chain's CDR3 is CASSTGAGSSYEQYF. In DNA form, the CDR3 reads TGTGCCAGCAGTACTGGGGCAGGGAGCTCCTACGAGCAGTACTTC.

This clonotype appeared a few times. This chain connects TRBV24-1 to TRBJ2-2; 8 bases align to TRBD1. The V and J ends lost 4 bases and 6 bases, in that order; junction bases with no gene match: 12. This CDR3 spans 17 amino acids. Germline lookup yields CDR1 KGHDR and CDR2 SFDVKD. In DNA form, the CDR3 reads TGTGCCACCAGTGACCAACGACAGGGGCAGAGGCCCGGGGAGCTGTTTTTT. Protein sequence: CATSDQRQGQRPGELFF.

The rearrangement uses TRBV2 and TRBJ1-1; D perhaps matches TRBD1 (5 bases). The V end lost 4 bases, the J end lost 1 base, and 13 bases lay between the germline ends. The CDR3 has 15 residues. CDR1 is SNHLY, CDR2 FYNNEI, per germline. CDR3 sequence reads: CASSVVGTANTEAFF. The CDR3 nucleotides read TGTGCCAGCAGTGTAGTTGGGACGGCGAACACTGAAGCTTTCTTT.

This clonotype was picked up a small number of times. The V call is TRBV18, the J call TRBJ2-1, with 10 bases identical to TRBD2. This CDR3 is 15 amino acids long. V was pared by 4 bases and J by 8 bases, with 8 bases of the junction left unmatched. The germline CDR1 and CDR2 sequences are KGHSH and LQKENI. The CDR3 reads CASSLSGLASHEQFF. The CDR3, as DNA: TGTGCCAGCTCACTATCGGGACTAGCGAGCCATGAGCAGTTCTTC.

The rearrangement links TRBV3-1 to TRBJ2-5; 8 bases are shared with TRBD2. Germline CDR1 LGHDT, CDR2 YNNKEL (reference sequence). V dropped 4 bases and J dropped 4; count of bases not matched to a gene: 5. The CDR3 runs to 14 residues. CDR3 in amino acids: CASSLGTSLETQYF. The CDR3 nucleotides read TGTGCCAGCAGCCTCGGGACTAGTCTAGAGACCCAGTACTTC.

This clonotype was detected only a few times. The CDR3 loop reads CASRGQGDVYYYEQYF. In DNA, the CDR3 is TGTGCCAGCAGGGGACAGGGTGATGTCTACTACTACGAGCAGTACTTC. The chain recombines TRBV2 with TRBJ2-7; 9 nucleotides match TRBD1. This CDR3 is 16 amino acids long. CDR1 and CDR2 from the germline V gene are SNHLY and FYNNEI. Germline trimming cut 6 bases from V and 3 bases from J; bases unmatched to any gene: 12.

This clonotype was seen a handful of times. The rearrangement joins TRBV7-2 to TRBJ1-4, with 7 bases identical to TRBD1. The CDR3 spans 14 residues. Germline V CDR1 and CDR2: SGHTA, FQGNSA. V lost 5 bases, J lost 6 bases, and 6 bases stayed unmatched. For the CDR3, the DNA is TGTGCCAGCAGCGACGACAGGGAGGATGAAAAACTGTTTTTT. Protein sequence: CASSDDREDEKLFF.

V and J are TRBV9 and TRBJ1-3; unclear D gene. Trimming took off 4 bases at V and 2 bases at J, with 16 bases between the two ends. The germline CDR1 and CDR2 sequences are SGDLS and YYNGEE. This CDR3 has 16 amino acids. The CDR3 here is CASSSGTYAPGNTIYF. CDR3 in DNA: TGTGCCAGCAGCTCTGGAACTTATGCGCCTGGAAACACCATATATTTT.

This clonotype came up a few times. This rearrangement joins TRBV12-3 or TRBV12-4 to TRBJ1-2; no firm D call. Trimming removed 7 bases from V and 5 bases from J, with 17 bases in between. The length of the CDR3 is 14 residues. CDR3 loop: CASTREHRGYGYTF. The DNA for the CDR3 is TGTGCCAGCACCCGGGAACACAGAGGGTATGGCTACACCTTC.

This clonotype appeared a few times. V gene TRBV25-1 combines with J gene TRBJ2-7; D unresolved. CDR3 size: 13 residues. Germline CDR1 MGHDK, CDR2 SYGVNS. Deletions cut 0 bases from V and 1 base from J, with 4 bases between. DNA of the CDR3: TGTGCCAGCAGTGAATACGGGTCCTACGAGCAGTACTTC. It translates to CASSEYGSYEQYF.

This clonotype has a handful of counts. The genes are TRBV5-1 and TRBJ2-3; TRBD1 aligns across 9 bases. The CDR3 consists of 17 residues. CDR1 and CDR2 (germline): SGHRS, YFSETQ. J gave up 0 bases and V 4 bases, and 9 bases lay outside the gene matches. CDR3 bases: TGCGCCAGCAGCCCAGCGACAGGGGGGATTAGCACAGATACGCAGTATTTT. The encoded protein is CASSPATGGISTDTQYF.

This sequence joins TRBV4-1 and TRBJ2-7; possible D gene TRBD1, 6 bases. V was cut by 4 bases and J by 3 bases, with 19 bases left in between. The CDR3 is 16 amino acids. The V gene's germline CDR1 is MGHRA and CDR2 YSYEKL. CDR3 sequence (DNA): TGCGCCAGCAGCCCGGTTGGGTCTGGGGGCAGCTACGAGCAGTACTTC. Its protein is CASSPVGSGGSYEQYF.